These 13 T cell receptor beta chains were sequenced from one sample in a study of T cell repertoires in cytomegalovirus infection. Each CDR3 protein is one row after TCRdb ran MiXCR on the reads. The top ten clones hold 40% to 50% of a sample with just over 450,000 distinct CDR3 sequences, approximately 46% of them seen once. Their antigen targets remain unknown. Sequences were derived from cultured PBMCs, sampled from culture after CMV antigen stimulation. The receptors were gathered from a human donor in good health (CMV status not recorded). Some clones in this sample may be carry-over from other donors' samples.

This clonotype was seen a single time. This rearrangement joins TRBV7-2 to TRBJ2-5, with D possibly TRBD2 on 7 matching bases. V lost 5 bases, J lost 2 bases, and 18 bases lay in between. This CDR3 is built from 16 residues. Germline V gene data show CDR1 as SGHTA and CDR2 as FQGNSA. The CDR3 coding sequence is TGTGCCAGCAGCCCCCCCTCGGGGGGCTGGCAAGAGACCCAGTACTTC. Protein product: CASSPPSGGWQETQYF.

This clonotype was counted only a few times. The V and J genes are TRBV5-1 and TRBJ2-7, with 8 bases that match TRBD2. J lost 2 bases, V lost 4 bases, and 14 bases had no gene match. Per the germline V gene, CDR1 is SGHRS and CDR2 is YFSETQ. This CDR3 comprises 17 residues. CDR3 residues: CASSPGYSGTRAYEQYF. The CDR3 nucleotides are TGCGCCAGCAGCCCCGGGTATAGCGGGACTCGGGCCTACGAGCAGTACTTC.

This sequence joins TRBV7-9 and TRBJ1-6, with D uncertain. CDR3 size: 14 residues. Germline CDR1 and CDR2: SEHNR and FQNEAQ (reference sequence). V lost 1 base and J 8 bases, leaving 9 bases between the germline ends. The CDR3 DNA reads as TGTGCCAGCAGCTTAGATACGGCGGATTCACCCCTCCACTTT. It translates to CASSLDTADSPLHF.

This clonotype was seen only once. The chain combines TRBV6-6 with TRBJ2-5; no firm D call. V was cut by 7 bases and J by 1 base, with 10 bases left in between. The CDR3 has 13 residues. Germline CDR1 and CDR2: MNHNY and SVGAGI (reference sequence). CDR3 residues: CASTRRIQETQYF. DNA of the CDR3: TGTGCCAGCACCCGGCGTATCCAAGAGACCCAGTACTTC.

The chain carries TRBV7-9 and TRBJ2-3, with TRBD2 matching over 7 bases. V lost 7 bases to trimming and J lost 4 bases; unmatched junction nucleotides: 14. This CDR3 has 16 amino acids. Per germline, CDR1 SEHNR and CDR2 FQNEAQ (reference sequence). CDR3: CASTAWKGGIPDTQYF. CDR3 DNA: TGTGCCAGCACTGCCTGGAAGGGAGGGATTCCAGATACGCAGTATTTT. Together with reference TRBV7-9 and TRBJ2-3, the CDR3 gives the full variable domain: DTGVSQNPRHKITKRGQNVTFRCDPISEHNRLYWYRQTLGQGPEFLTYFQNEAQLEKSRLLSDRFSAERPKGSFSTLEIQRTEQGDSAMYLCASTAWKGGIPDTQYFGPGTRLTVL.

This clonotype was picked up many times. The rearrangement uses TRBV7-2 and TRBJ2-2; possible D gene TRBD2, 6 bases. CDR3 length: 17 amino acids. The V gene's germline CDR1 is SGHTA and CDR2 FQGNSA. V was clipped by 1 base and J by 5 bases, with 17 bases between them. The CDR3 spells CASSLDAGRLVTGELFF. CDR3 in DNA: TGTGCCAGCAGCTTAGATGCAGGGAGGCTAGTGACCGGGGAGCTGTTTTTT. The full variable domain, with the rest looked up from reference TRBV7-2 and TRBJ2-2, is GAGVSQSPSNKVTEKGKDVELRCDPISGHTALYWYRQSLGQGLEFLIYFQGNSAPDKSGLPSDRFSAERTGGSVSTLTIQRTQQEDSAVYLCASSLDAGRLVTGELFFGEGSRLTVL.

This clonotype was counted between two and nine times. This sequence joins TRBV6-2 or TRBV6-3 and TRBJ2-7, with a possible D match to TRBD1 (6 bases). The CDR3 has 14 amino acids. The V gene lost 4 bases and the J gene lost 1 base, with 11 bases spanning the gap. In germline, CDR1 is MNHEY, CDR2 SVGEGT. CDR3 DNA sequence: TGTGCCAGCAGTTCAGACAGGCTGTCCTACGAGCAGTACTTC. Translating gives CASSSDRLSYEQYF.

The rearrangement links TRBV7-2 to TRBJ2-7; D is possibly TRBD1 (6 bases). This CDR3 spans 16 amino acids. Germline V CDR1 and CDR2: SGHTA, FQGNSA. V lost 0 bases to trimming and J lost 2 bases, with 14 bases between them. The CDR3 nucleotides read TGTGCCAGCAGCTTAGCATGGGACATCTCGGCCTACGAGCAGTACTTC. Protein product: CASSLAWDISAYEQYF.

The genes are TRBV29-1 and TRBJ2-3, with 8 bases matching TRBD2. Germline CDR1 and CDR2: SQVTM and ANQGSEA. This CDR3 contains 17 residues. After removal of 4 bases from V and 4 bases from J, the junction contained 16 bases not matched to a gene. The CDR3 DNA follows: TGCAGCGTTGTCGCGGGGGGCGACGCCATGGCACCAGATACGCAGTATTTT. Translating gives CSVVAGGDAMAPDTQYF.

This clonotype was observed a handful of times. J is TRBJ1-3 and V is TRBV12-3 or TRBV12-4; no reliable D call. The CDR3 loop spans 12 amino acids. Trimming removed 3 bases from V and 15 bases from J, with 15 bases in between. Written as DNA, the CDR3 is TGTGCCAGCAGTTTTTCCCCCGCATTGCCATATTTT. Its translation is CASSFSPALPYF.

Notes on this clonotype: Germline and junction disagree at one end, which may indicate a read error. The chain links TRBV5-6 to TRBJ2-5; TRBD2 is a possible D gene (5 bases). The CDR3 consists of 13 residues. The germline gives CDR1 SGHDT, CDR2 YYEEEE. CDR3 DNA sequence: TGTGCCAGCAACTTGGGATGGGAGGAGACCCAGTACTTC. Translating it yields CASNLGWEETQYF. The full variable domain, rest sourced from reference TRBV5-6 and TRBJ2-5, is DAGVTQSPTHLIKTRGQQVTLRCSPKSGHDTVSWYQQALGQGPQFIFQYYEEEERQRGNFPDRFSGHQFPNYSSELNVNALLLGDSALYLCASNLGWEETQYFGPGTRLLVL.

This chain connects TRBV15 to TRBJ2-7; TRBD1 aligns across 9 bases. CDR3 length equals 12 residues. V lost 9 bases, J lost 2 bases, and 2 bases stayed unmatched. Per the germline V gene, CDR1 is LNHNV and CDR2 is YYDKDF (reference sequence). The CDR3 loop is CATRQGAYEQYF. CDR3 nucleotides: TGTGCCACTAGACAGGGGGCCTACGAGCAGTACTTC.

This rearrangement joins TRBV5-4 to TRBJ1-5; D is possibly TRBD1 (5 bases). The CDR3 is 13 residues long. CDR1 SGHNT and CDR2 YYREEE come from the germline V gene (reference sequence). The ends were cut back, 3 bases at V and 8 bases at J, with 12 bases in the middle. The CDR3 DNA sequence: TGTGCCAGCAGCTCCGGGACGGGGGAGCCCCAGCATTTT. Translation: CASSSGTGEPQHF.